This TCR beta chain was retrieved from a study of blood T cell repertoires in COVID-19. About the research overall: Acute and convalescent COVID-19 samples came from the United States, Italy and Spain. From T cells, B-cell-depleted T cells, or PBMCs came the material, which was cDNA or gDNA.

In the original processing: How many nucleated cells were present was estimated from reference gene primer amplification. TCRdb keeps only in-frame clones here, not all; method: immunoSEQ multiplex PCR. V and J calls and clone size are as listed in that table; D and trimming were resolved from the DNA. In the table there are 350,000 to 450,000 clones, 70% to 90% of which are singletons. The germline gives CDR1 SEHNR, CDR2 FQNEAQ (reference sequence). The length of the CDR3 is 14 residues. Trimming shortened V by 0 bases and J by 5 bases, and 10 bases separated the two germline ends. The sequencing sample was made of peripheral blood. This chain connects TRBV7-9 to TRBJ1-2; D is unresolved. The receptor's source is a man between 35 and 55 years old with acute or convalescent COVID-19. CDR3 sequence: CASSLAQLSYGYTF. In nucleotides, the CDR3 is TGTGCCAGCAGCTTAGCGCAGTTAAGTTATGGCTACACCTTC. The whole variable domain, filled in from reference TRBV7-9 and TRBJ1-2, reads DTGVSQNPRHKITKRGQNVTFRCDPISEHNRLYWYRQTLGQGPEFLTYFQNEAQLEKSRLLSDRFSAERPKGSFSTLEIQRTEQGDSAMYLCASSLAQLSYGYTFGSGTRLTVV.